This TCR beta chain was profiled in a study of blood T cell repertoires in COVID-19. Study information: Material from acute and convalescent COVID-19 was sourced from the United States, Italy and Spain. From T cells, B-cell-depleted T cells, or PBMCs came the material, which was cDNA or gDNA.

The CDR3 contains 12 residues. CDR1 and CDR2 from the germline V gene are SEHNR and FQNEAQ (reference sequence). Between the trimmed V and J ends, which lost 1 base and 7 bases, there was a span of 7 bases. This clone was seen a single time. Data came from immunoSEQ multiplex PCR; TCRdb stores just in-frame clones and leaves some out. Among about 190,000 clones listed, 78% were seen once. The origin of this receptor is a woman of 80 years or more with active or convalescent COVID-19. Sequencing was carried out using peripheral blood. The chain uses TRBV7-9 and TRBJ1-2; D unclear. DNA for the CDR3: TGTGCCAGCAGCTTAGTAACGGGTGGCTACACCTTC. This gives the protein CASSLVTGGYTF.